Below are 13 T cell receptor beta chains sequenced from a single sample in a study of spatial heterogeneity in lung cancer. TCRdb reprocessed the 5' RACE reads via MiXCR and lists one record per CDR3 protein. The sample lists around 11,000 distinct CDR3 sequences, around 6% occurring once. Regarding time point: sample taken at primary tumor resection. The input for sequencing was PBMCs, taken at surgery. The receptors come from a male donor with early-stage non-small cell lung cancer.

This clonotype was observed many times. The chain recombines TRBV19 with TRBJ1-2; D might be TRBD1 (6 bases). CDR1 is LNHDA, CDR2 SQIVND, per germline (reference sequence). The CDR3 consists of 14 residues. V dropped 4 bases and J dropped 8 bases, with 17 bases sitting between them. CDR3 residues: CASSTVNGGRGYTF. The CDR3 nucleotides are TGTGCCAGTAGTACTGTCAATGGGGGGCGCGGCTACACCTTC.

This clonotype is classed as medium-sized. The CDR3 nucleotides read TGTGCCAGCGGAAAAAACACTGAAGCTTTCTTT. The encoded protein is CASGKNTEAFF. The chain carries TRBV9 and TRBJ1-1, with D unresolved. Looked up from germline, CDR1 is SGDLS and CDR2 is YYNGEE. The ends were cut back, 7 bases at V and 2 bases at J, with 6 bases in the middle. CDR3 length: 11 residues.

This clonotype has a handful of counts. This chain links TRBV7-8 with TRBJ2-5; TRBD2 aligns across 7 bases. Germline values: CDR1 SGHVS, CDR2 FQNEAQ. The CDR3 length is 15 residues. V trimming: 5 bases; J trimming: 1 base; junction bases outside the gene matches: 7. The CDR3 DNA follows: TGTGCCAGCAGCCCAAGGCGGGGGATCCAAGAGACCCAGTACTTC. Protein: CASSPRRGIQETQYF.

By share, this clonotype ranks as medium-sized. V is TRBV9 and J is TRBJ2-2, with D perhaps TRBD1 or TRBD2 (5 bases each). CDR1 and CDR2 from the germline V gene are SGDLS and YYNGEE. The CDR3 sequence is 13 residues long. Trimming removed 3 bases at V and 4 bases at J, with 7 bases between. The CDR3 nucleotides read TGTGCCAGCAGCGAGGGGAGCACCGGGGAGCTGTTTTTT. Protein product: CASSEGSTGELFF.

This clonotype was counted ten times or more. The chain links TRBV25-1 to TRBJ2-7, with TRBD2 matching 7 bases. There are 14 residues in the CDR3. Germline V gene lookup returns CDR1 MGHDK and CDR2 SYGVNS. The junction had 4 bases not matched to a gene; V was cut back by 3 bases and J by 2 bases. The CDR3 DNA is TGTGCCAGCAGTGACAGACTAGCACCCTACGAGCAGTACTTC. It is translated as CASSDRLAPYEQYF.

There are many counts of this clonotype. The chain is built from TRBV7-2 and TRBJ2-7; D perhaps matches TRBD2 (5 bases). Germline loops: CDR1 SGHTA, CDR2 FQGNSA. The CDR3 loop spans 15 amino acids. The germline V and J ends were trimmed by 4 bases and 2 bases, with 15 bases remaining between them. Written as DNA, the CDR3 is TGTGCCAGCAGCTCAAGAGGACTGGCGACCTACGAGCAGTACTTC. Protein product: CASSSRGLATYEQYF.

This clonotype has just a few counts. The rearrangement links TRBV3-1 to TRBJ1-6; D may be TRBD1 (5 bases). Per the germline V gene, CDR1 is LGHDT and CDR2 is YNNKEL (reference sequence). The CDR3 totals 16 residues. Trimming stripped 5 bases from V and 5 bases from J, with 16 bases between. The CDR3 sequence is CASSARGAWNNSPLHF. The CDR3 coding sequence is TGTGCCAGCAGCGCCCGCGGGGCTTGGAATAATTCACCCCTCCACTTT.

This clonotype was found a few times. This chain links TRBV7-8 with TRBJ1-2; possible D gene TRBD1, 6 bases. Between the trimmed V and J ends, which lost 0 bases and 4 bases, there was a span of 9 bases. The germline V gene has CDR1 SGHVS and CDR2 FQNEAQ. CDR3 length: 14 amino acids. The CDR3 region has the DNA TGTGCCAGCAGCTTAGCTTCCAGGGGCTATGGCTACACCTTC. Translation: CASSLASRGYGYTF. Full variable domain (outside the CDR3, taken from reference TRBV7-8 and TRBJ1-2): GAGVSQSPRYKVAKRGQDVALRCDPISGHVSLFWYQQALGQGPEFLTYFQNEAQLDKSGLPSDRFFAERPEGSVSTLKIQRTQQEDSAVYLCASSLASRGYGYTFGSGTRLTVV.

This chain links TRBV7-2 with TRBJ2-3; 10 nucleotides align to TRBD2. V was clipped by 5 bases and J by 5 bases; unmatched bases: 10. The germline CDR1 and CDR2 sequences are SGHTA and FQGNSA. The CDR3 covers 16 residues. The CDR3 DNA sequence: TGTGCCAGCAGCCCCCCTAAAGCGGGGGGGTTAGATACGCAGTATTTT. This codes for CASSPPKAGGLDTQYF. The whole variable domain, filled in from reference TRBV7-2 and TRBJ2-3, reads GAGVSQSPSNKVTEKGKDVELRCDPISGHTALYWYRQSLGQGLEFLIYFQGNSAPDKSGLPSDRFSAERTGGSVSTLTIQRTQQEDSAVYLCASSPPKAGGLDTQYFGPGTRLTVL.

This clonotype was detected many times. This rearrangement joins TRBV20-1 to TRBJ1-5, with D possibly TRBD1 on 6 matching bases. The CDR3 extends over 15 amino acids. V was shortened by 5 bases and J by 4 bases, with 18 bases between the two germline ends. Germline V CDR1 and CDR2: DFQATT, SNEGSKA (reference sequence). CDR3 in amino acids: CSASPRQGFNQPQHF. DNA of the CDR3: TGCAGTGCTTCACCAAGGCAGGGGTTTAATCAGCCCCAGCATTTT.

This clonotype is termed medium-sized (0.01 to 0.1%). The chain employs TRBV18 and TRBJ2-7, with TRBD2 identical over 8 bases. The CDR3 runs to 14 residues. V dropped 5 bases and J dropped 2; count of bases not matched to a gene: 5. Germline assignment: CDR1 KGHSH and CDR2 LQKENI. The CDR3 nucleotides are TGTGCCAGCTCAACTAGCGGAGGGCCCTACGAGCAGTACTTC. It is translated as CASSTSGGPYEQYF. The complete variable domain, with remaining parts taken from reference TRBV18 and TRBJ2-7, reads NAGVMQNPRHLVRRRGQEARLRCSPMKGHSHVYWYRQLPEEGLKFMVYLQKENIIDESGMPKERFSAEFPKEGPSILRIQQVVRGDSAAYFCASSTSGGPYEQYFGPGTRLTVT.

This clonotype came up many times. The chain employs TRBV7-6 and TRBJ2-2; either TRBD1 or TRBD2 may supply D (5 bases each). The germline gives CDR1 SGHVS, CDR2 FNYEAQ. The CDR3 runs 16 residues. Trimming left V 3 bases short and J 3 bases short, with 14 bases between. This chain's CDR3 is CASSFAGTADTGELFF. In DNA form, the CDR3 reads TGTGCCAGCAGCTTTGCCGGGACCGCCGACACCGGGGAGCTGTTTTTT.

Sample share makes this clonotype medium-sized (0.01 to 0.1%). This chain connects TRBV3-1 to TRBJ2-3; a weak D match, TRBD1 (5 bases). The germline CDR1 and CDR2 sequences are LGHDT and YNNKEL (reference sequence). The CDR3 consists of 15 residues. The V and J ends lost 4 bases and 3 bases respectively, with 14 bases between them. The CDR3 protein is CASSPRAIGTDTQYF. CDR3 sequence (DNA): TGTGCCAGCAGCCCCAGGGCTATAGGAACAGATACGCAGTATTTT.